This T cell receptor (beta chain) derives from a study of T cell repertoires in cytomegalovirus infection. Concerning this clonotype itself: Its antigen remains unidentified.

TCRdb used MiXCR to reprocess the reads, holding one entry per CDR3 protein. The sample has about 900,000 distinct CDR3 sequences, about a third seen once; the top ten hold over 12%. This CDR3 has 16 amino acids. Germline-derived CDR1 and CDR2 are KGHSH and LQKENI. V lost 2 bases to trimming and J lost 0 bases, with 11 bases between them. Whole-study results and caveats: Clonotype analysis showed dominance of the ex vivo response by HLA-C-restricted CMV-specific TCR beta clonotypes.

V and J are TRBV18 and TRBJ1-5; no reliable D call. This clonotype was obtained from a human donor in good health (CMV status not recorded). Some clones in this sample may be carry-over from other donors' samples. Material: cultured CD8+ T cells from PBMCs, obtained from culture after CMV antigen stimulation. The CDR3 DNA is TGTGCCAGCTCACCAGACCGGTGGAATAGCAATCAGCCCCAGCATTTT. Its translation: CASSPDRWNSNQPQHF.